This passage covers 15 T cell receptor beta chains from one sample sequenced in a study of T-cell reconstitution after alpha-beta-depleted transplantation in children. The TCRbeta library was prepared with unique molecular identifiers. A single record per CDR3 protein comes from TCRdb applying MiXCR to the PCR reads. The sample shows fewer than 1 million distinct CDR3 sequences, roughly 16% of them seen only once. Sequenced material: PBMCs, mostly from graft donor cells, taken 360 days after TCRalphabeta/CD19-depleted stem cell transplant. These receptors originate from a male patient between 10 and 17 years old who had a stem cell transplant for acute lymphoblastic leukemia, so the T cells may come from the graft donor.

This sequence joins TRBV4-1 and TRBJ2-2; the match to TRBD1 covers 9 bases. The ends lost 2 bases at V and 6 bases at J; junction bases unmatched: 4. CDR3 length equals 15 residues. Looked up from germline, CDR1 is MGHRA and CDR2 is YSYEKL. The CDR3 region is CASSQRTGGPGELFF. CDR3 sequence (DNA): TGCGCCAGCAGCCAAAGAACAGGGGGCCCCGGGGAGCTGTTTTTT.

This clonotype was picked up a small number of times. The rearrangement uses TRBV27 and TRBJ1-5; no firm D call. CDR1 and CDR2 from the germline V gene are MNHEY and SMNVEV (reference sequence). Trimming shortened V by 3 bases and J by 0 bases, and 9 bases separated the two germline ends. There are 15 residues in the CDR3. This CDR3 reads CASSLGIYSNQPQHF. In nucleotides, the CDR3 is TGTGCCAGCAGTTTGGGTATCTATAGCAATCAGCCCCAGCATTTT.

This clonotype was detected ten times or more. The chain uses TRBV5-1 and TRBJ2-1; D is uncertain. Germline CDR1 reads SGHRS; CDR2 reads YFSETQ. CDR3 length equals 14 residues. Deletions cut 0 bases from V and 0 bases from J, with 4 bases between. In nucleotides, the CDR3 is TGCGCCAGCAGCTTGGAGGGCTCCTACAATGAGCAGTTCTTC. This sequence encodes CASSLEGSYNEQFF.

The J gene is TRBJ2-1, the V gene TRBV7-6; D not certain. The CDR3 contains 14 residues. The germline V and J ends were trimmed by 1 base and 7 bases, with 11 bases remaining between them. Germline lookup yields CDR1 SGHVS and CDR2 FNYEAQ. The CDR3 region has the DNA TGTGCCAGCAGCTTAGGAAGGGTTACAAATGAGCAGTTCTTC. Protein product: CASSLGRVTNEQFF.

About this clonotype: Germline and junction disagree at one end, which may indicate a read error. The chain combines TRBV5-1 with TRBJ2-3, with 8 bases matching TRBD1. There are 15 residues in the CDR3. Germline V lookup: CDR1 SGHRS, CDR2 YFSETQ. In DNA, the CDR3 is TGCGCCAGCACCTTGGACAGGGCCAGCACAGATACGCAGTATTTT. Translating it yields CASTLDRASTDTQYF.

The chain recombines TRBV20-1 with TRBJ2-6; no clear D. Germline V CDR1 and CDR2: DFQATT, SNEGSKA (reference sequence). There are 15 residues in the CDR3. V was pared by 0 bases and J by 1 base, with 7 bases between. The CDR3 is CSARDPRSGANVLTF. The CDR3 DNA follows: TGCAGTGCTAGAGATCCCAGGTCTGGGGCCAACGTCCTGACTTTC.

This clonotype has just a few counts. The chain is built from TRBV19 and TRBJ2-7; 9 bases agree with TRBD1. V lost 5 bases and J lost 2; bases outside the gene matches: 7. Germline V CDR1 and CDR2: LNHDA, SQIVND (reference sequence). The CDR3 loop spans 15 amino acids. CDR3 loop: CASSPGTGWTYEQYF. In DNA form, the CDR3 reads TGTGCCAGTAGTCCCGGGACAGGGTGGACCTACGAGCAGTACTTC.

The genes are TRBV27 and TRBJ2-7, with 11 bases aligning to TRBD2. This CDR3 is built from 15 residues. Germline trimming cut 8 bases from V and 3 bases from J; bases unmatched to any gene: 9. Germline V gene sequence: CDR1 MNHEY, CDR2 SMNVEV (reference sequence). The CDR3 bases are TGTGCCAGCCCAACTATGGGACTAGCGGACTACGAGCAGTACTTC. Translation gives CASPTMGLADYEQYF.

There are many counts of this clonotype. This sequence joins TRBV5-1 and TRBJ2-2; D not resolved. CDR1 and CDR2 (germline): SGHRS, YFSETQ. This CDR3 is 14 amino acids long. V was cut by 0 bases and J by 2 bases, with 5 bases left in between. As DNA, the CDR3 is TGCGCCAGCAGCTTGGCGTATAACACCGGGGAGCTGTTTTTT. Translating it yields CASSLAYNTGELFF. The whole variable domain, remainder taken from reference TRBV5-1 and TRBJ2-2, is KAGVTQTPRYLIKTRGQQVTLSCSPISGHRSVSWYQQTPGQGLQFLFEYFSETQRNKGNFPGRFSGRQFSNSRSEMNVSTLELGDSALYLCASSLAYNTGELFFGEGSRLTVL.

V and J are TRBV18 and TRBJ2-5; a possible D gene is TRBD2 (5 bases). The V end was cut by 3 bases, the J end by 2 bases, with 13 bases between. The CDR3 spans 15 residues. Looked up from germline, CDR1 is KGHSH and CDR2 is LQKENI. As DNA, the CDR3 is TGTGCCAGCTCACCGATAGGACTGAGACAAGAGACCCAGTACTTC. This codes for CASSPIGLRQETQYF.

This clonotype has only a few counts. This rearrangement joins TRBV5-1 to TRBJ2-7, with D possibly being TRBD1 (6 bases). With 2 bases removed from V and 5 bases from J, the gap between germline ends came to 11 bases. This CDR3 spans 13 amino acids. Per the germline V gene, CDR1 is SGHRS and CDR2 is YFSETQ. The CDR3 coding sequence is TGCGCCAGCAGCTTCTGGGACACCAACGAGCAGTACTTC. It specifies CASSFWDTNEQYF.

This chain uses TRBV5-1 with TRBJ1-2; D uncertain. This CDR3 has 16 residues. The germline V gene encodes CDR1 SGHRS and CDR2 YFSETQ. Trimming took 1 base from V and 0 from J, leaving 13 bases between them. The CDR3 DNA reads TGCGCCAGCAGCTTGCCAAGCGGCGTCGCTAACTATGGCTACACCTTC. Protein: CASSLPSGVANYGYTF.

In this sample, this clonotype turned up a few times. The genes are TRBV27 and TRBJ2-7, with 8 bases matching TRBD2. This CDR3 spans 18 amino acids. The V segment lost 5 bases and the J segment 3 bases; nucleotides outside the gene matches: 18. Per germline, CDR1 MNHEY and CDR2 SMNVEV (reference sequence). CDR3 sequence (DNA): TGTGCCAGCAGTCCCACGCGACTAGCGTCATCCGACCTCTACGAGCAGTACTTC. Protein sequence: CASSPTRLASSDLYEQYF.

The chain recombines TRBV29-1 with TRBJ2-6, with a weak D call TRBD2 (6 bases). Trimming removed 5 bases at V and 2 bases at J, with 16 bases between. CDR3 length: 16 amino acids. Germline CDR1 is SQVTM and CDR2 is ANQGSEA. The CDR3 region is CSVSKGLGAGANVLTF. DNA for the CDR3: TGCAGCGTTTCTAAGGGACTTGGGGCTGGGGCCAACGTCCTGACTTTC.

This clonotype came up many times. The J gene is TRBJ1-1, the V gene TRBV10-3, with D tentatively TRBD1 (6 bases). V lost 5 bases to trimming and J lost 3 bases, with 10 bases between them. CDR3 length: 13 residues. Germline loops: CDR1 ENHRY, CDR2 SYGVKD. CDR3 region: CAISLQGDTEAFF. CDR3 nucleotides: TGTGCCATCAGTTTACAGGGAGACACTGAAGCTTTCTTT.